What follows are 23 T cell receptor beta chains derived from one specimen sequenced in a study of T-cell memory formation after mild COVID-19. TCRdb used MiXCR to reprocess the 5' RACE reads, holding one entry per CDR3 protein. The sample holds about 470,000 distinct CDR3 sequences, approximately 23% seen once. The specimen sequenced was PBMCs or a T cell subset sorted from them (not recorded which). The receptors here all came from an adult woman who had mild COVID-19 (a few samples of this study predate the infection). Cell type and time point are not known.

The chain has TRBV12-5 and TRBJ2-7; D perhaps matches TRBD2 (6 bases). V lost 4 bases and J lost 1, with 11 bases in between. The length of the CDR3 is 14 residues. CDR1 and CDR2 from the germline V gene are LGHNT and FRNRAP. The CDR3: CASGSGLTSYEQYF. The CDR3 nucleotides are TGTGCTAGTGGTTCGGGACTTACGTCCTACGAGCAGTACTTC.

This clonotype was counted only a few times. This rearrangement joins TRBV9 to TRBJ1-2; the D gene is possibly TRBD1 (5 bases). The V end lost 4 bases, the J end lost 2 bases, and 12 bases lay between the germline ends. Germline loops: CDR1 SGDLS, CDR2 YYNGEE. The CDR3 length is 14 residues. The CDR3 is CASSPAGTNYGYTF. The CDR3 DNA follows: TGTGCCAGCAGCCCCGCCGGGACCAACTATGGCTACACCTTC. The complete variable domain, with remaining parts taken from reference TRBV9 and TRBJ1-2, reads DSGVTQTPKHLITATGQRVTLRCSPRSGDLSVYWYQQSLDQGLQFLIQYYNGEERAKGNILERFSAQQFPDLHSELNLSSLELGDSALYFCASSPAGTNYGYTFGSGTRLTVV.

This clonotype was observed many times. The gene calls are TRBV9 and TRBJ2-3; TRBD2 matches 8 bases. Germline V lookup: CDR1 SGDLS, CDR2 YYNGEE. CDR3 size: 14 residues. V was clipped by 1 base and J by 5 bases; unmatched bases: 3. In DNA form, the CDR3 reads TGTGCCAGCAGCGTAACCCGGGGGGGAGATACGCAGTATTTT. Translated, it gives CASSVTRGGDTQYF.

V is TRBV12-3 or TRBV12-4 and J is TRBJ1-2; 7 bases are shared with TRBD1. Trimming at V came to 8 bases and at J to 6 bases, leaving 15 bases not matched to a gene. The CDR3 totals 15 residues. In DNA, the CDR3 is TGTGCCAGCGGTGGGCGACAGGGAGGAGGCGATGGCTACACCTTC. It yields the protein CASGGRQGGGDGYTF.

The chain links TRBV6-5 to TRBJ1-5; D ambiguous. V lost 5 bases, J lost 2 bases, and 13 bases lay in between. Germline V CDR1 and CDR2: MNHEY, SVGAGI. This CDR3 is built from 15 residues. This chain's CDR3 is CASSRRLEGNQPQHF. The DNA for the CDR3 is TGTGCCAGCAGTCGACGACTCGAGGGCAATCAGCCCCAGCATTTT.

This clonotype was observed a few times. The chain couples TRBV5-1 to TRBJ1-2; no clear D gene. Germline lookup yields CDR1 SGHRS and CDR2 YFSETQ. The CDR3 has 16 amino acids. Deletions cut 0 bases from V and 6 bases from J, with 18 bases between. The CDR3 spells CASSLAFRLGIDGYTF. The CDR3 DNA reads TGCGCCAGCAGCTTGGCTTTCCGACTGGGGATCGATGGCTACACCTTC.

This clonotype was observed a handful of times. The chain recombines TRBV6-5 with TRBJ1-2; D uncertain. V lost 0 bases, J lost 2 bases, and 13 bases lay in between. This CDR3 contains 16 residues. The germline V gene has CDR1 MNHEY and CDR2 SVGAGI. CDR3 coding DNA: TGTGCCAGCAGTTACTCGAGAGACACGGGAAACTATGGCTACACCTTC. This encodes CASSYSRDTGNYGYTF.

This chain links TRBV5-4 with TRBJ2-2; no clear D. CDR1 and CDR2 (germline): SGHNT, YYREEE (reference sequence). The CDR3 contains 15 residues. V was clipped by 0 bases and J by 0 bases, with 6 bases between them. This CDR3 reads CASSLAQSNTGELFF. The DNA for the CDR3 is TGTGCCAGCAGCTTGGCTCAGTCGAACACCGGGGAGCTGTTTTTT.

This chain uses TRBV4-3 with TRBJ1-6; 9 positions agree with TRBD1. The V segment lost 4 bases and the J segment 10 bases; nucleotides outside the gene matches: 8. Germline CDR1 LGHNA, CDR2 YSLEER. This CDR3 has 15 residues. In DNA form, the CDR3 reads TGCGCCAGCAGCCTCGCCGGGACAGGGTGGTCACCCCTCCACTTT. It is translated as CASSLAGTGWSPLHF.

This clonotype has just a few counts. The gene calls are TRBV12-3 or TRBV12-4 and TRBJ2-7; unclear D gene. V lost 10 bases and J 0 bases, leaving 13 bases between the germline ends. The CDR3 totals 13 residues. In nucleotides, the CDR3 is TGTGCCACTAAACTATCGAGCTCCTACGAGCAGTACTTC. Translated, it gives CATKLSSSYEQYF.

The chain joins TRBV15 to TRBJ1-1; TRBD1 agrees at 11 bases. This CDR3 has 16 amino acids. The germline V gene has CDR1 LNHNV and CDR2 YYDKDF (reference sequence). Trimming cost V 9 bases and J 1 base; bases outside gene matches: 10. CDR3 coding DNA: TGTGCCACGAAAGGGGGACAGGGGGTCACGAACACTGAAGCTTTCTTT. It translates to CATKGGQGVTNTEAFF.

This clonotype showed up just a few times. The chain has TRBV15 and TRBJ2-3; possibly TRBD1 for D (5 bases). In germline, CDR1 is LNHNV, CDR2 YYDKDF (reference sequence). The V and J ends lost 1 base and 6 bases respectively, with 17 bases between them. CDR3 size: 16 residues. This CDR3 is CATSRALGQSTDTQYF. The CDR3 DNA is TGTGCCACCAGCAGAGCCCTGGGGCAGAGTACGGATACGCAGTATTTT.

The V and J genes are TRBV20-1 and TRBJ2-2; no reliable D call. This CDR3 contains 12 residues. Per germline, CDR1 DFQATT and CDR2 SNEGSKA (reference sequence). The ends were cut back, 3 bases at V and 3 bases at J, with 5 bases in the middle. CDR3 sequence: CSASPYTGELFF. The CDR3 coding sequence is TGCAGTGCTAGCCCATACACCGGGGAGCTGTTTTTT.

V is TRBV9 and J is TRBJ2-7; the match to TRBD1 covers 8 bases. The CDR3 loop spans 14 amino acids. V dropped 0 bases and J dropped 2; count of bases not matched to a gene: 1. Per germline, CDR1 SGDLS and CDR2 YYNGEE. CDR3 amino acids: CASSVADRAYEQYF. In nucleotides, the CDR3 is TGTGCCAGCAGCGTAGCGGACAGGGCCTACGAGCAGTACTTC. The variable domain in full, with the rest retrieved from reference TRBV9 and TRBJ2-7, is DSGVTQTPKHLITATGQRVTLRCSPRSGDLSVYWYQQSLDQGLQFLIQYYNGEERAKGNILERFSAQQFPDLHSELNLSSLELGDSALYFCASSVADRAYEQYFGPGTRLTVT.

The V and J genes are TRBV25-1 and TRBJ1-6; no clear D. V lost 4 bases and J 6 bases, leaving 7 bases between the germline ends. Germline CDR1 is MGHDK and CDR2 is SYGVNS. The CDR3 extends over 13 amino acids. CDR3: CASSGRTNSPLHF. The CDR3 DNA sequence: TGTGCCAGCAGTGGACGGACTAATTCACCCCTCCACTTT. The full variable domain, rest sourced from reference TRBV25-1 and TRBJ1-6, is EADIYQTPRYLVIGTGKKITLECSQTMGHDKMYWYQQDPGMELHLIHYSYGVNSTEKGDLSSESTVSRIRTEHFPLTLESARPSHTSQYLCASSGRTNSPLHFGNGTRLTVT.

The gene calls are TRBV7-9 and TRBJ2-1; TRBD2 is a possible D gene (5 bases). The length of the CDR3 is 17 residues. Germline values: CDR1 SEHNR, CDR2 FQNEAQ (reference sequence). Trimming cost V 1 base and J 2 bases, with 15 bases left between them. The CDR3 sequence is CASSLGLAWLAYNEQFF. The CDR3 DNA sequence: TGTGCCAGCAGCTTAGGTCTAGCCTGGTTAGCCTACAATGAGCAGTTCTTC.

The V gene is TRBV5-4, the J gene TRBJ2-3, with a tentative D call TRBD1 (5 bases). Germline CDR1 SGHNT, CDR2 YYREEE (reference sequence). V shed 6 bases and J shed 2 bases, with 13 bases lying between them. This CDR3 is built from 14 residues. The CDR3 region is CASTLSGATDTQYF. CDR3 in DNA: TGTGCCAGCACCTTAAGTGGGGCCACAGATACGCAGTATTTT.

This chain uses TRBV29-1 with TRBJ2-6; no clear D. The ends were cut back, 8 bases at V and 4 bases at J, with 12 bases in the middle. There are 13 residues in the CDR3. Germline lookup yields CDR1 SQVTM and CDR2 ANQGSEA. The CDR3 nucleotides read TGCAGCCTTCCTCTGAGGGGGGCCAACGTCCTGACTTTC. It specifies CSLPLRGANVLTF.

The chain has TRBV6-2 or TRBV6-3 and TRBJ1-1; 8 positions agree with TRBD1. V trimming: 5 bases; J trimming: 2 bases; junction bases outside the gene matches: 16. CDR1 MNHEY and CDR2 SVGEGT come from the germline V gene. CDR3 length: 18 amino acids. CDR3 DNA sequence: TGTGCCAGCAGTCCCCGGGACAGGTTGATAAAATCAAACACTGAAGCTTTCTTT. The encoded protein is CASSPRDRLIKSNTEAFF.

The J gene is TRBJ2-1, the V gene TRBV6-4; 10 nucleotides line up with TRBD2. With V trimmed by 6 bases and J by 6 bases, 8 bases remained unmatched. CDR3 length: 15 amino acids. Germline CDR1 reads MRHNA; CDR2 reads SNTAGT. The CDR3, as DNA: TGTGCCAGCAGAGCCCTAGCGGGGGTCCCCAATGAGCAGTTCTTC. This translates into CASRALAGVPNEQFF.

The V gene is TRBV13, the J gene TRBJ2-1, with 8 bases that match TRBD2. This CDR3 is built from 17 residues. The V and J ends lost 5 bases and 7 bases, in that order; junction bases with no gene match: 16. Germline CDR1 is PRHDT and CDR2 is FYEKMQ (reference sequence). This chain's CDR3 is CASSASRRGGLGNEQFF. The CDR3 DNA follows: TGTGCCAGCAGCGCCAGTCGTCGGGGGGGTTTAGGGAATGAGCAGTTCTTC.

This clonotype has only a few counts. The genes are TRBV2 and TRBJ2-3; tentative D call: TRBD2 (6 bases). The germline CDR1 and CDR2 sequences are SNHLY and FYNNEI. Trimming took off 5 bases at V and 3 bases at J, with 9 bases between the two ends. The CDR3 totals 13 residues. CDR3 nucleotides: TGTGCCAGCAGTCTGGACTATACAGATACGCAGTATTTT. As protein: CASSLDYTDTQYF. The variable domain in full, with the rest retrieved from reference TRBV2 and TRBJ2-3, is EPEVTQTPSHQVTQMGQEVILRCVPISNHLYFYWYRQILGQKVEFLVSFYNNEISEKSEIFDDQFSVERPDGSNFTLKIRSTKLEDSAMYFCASSLDYTDTQYFGPGTRLTVL.

V gene TRBV7-9 combines with J gene TRBJ2-1; 7 bases are shared with TRBD2. The CDR3 length is 15 residues. Losses at the gene ends were 1 base for V and 6 bases for J; bases not matched to a gene: 6. Per germline, CDR1 SEHNR and CDR2 FQNEAQ (reference sequence). CDR3 DNA sequence: TGTGCCAGCAGCTTAGGCGGGCAGCGGGGCAATGAGCAGTTCTTC. It yields the protein CASSLGGQRGNEQFF.